The 14 T cell receptor beta chains presented below share a single source sample, sequenced in a study of T cells in localized non-small cell lung cancer. Using immunoSEQ multiplex PCR, the repertoire was profiled, and TCRdb retains in-frame clones only, with some absent. The repertoire holds about 40,000 clones, roughly 79% seen once, with 6.5% to 8% in the top ten. Sequenced material: peripheral blood mononuclear cells, taken before any cancer treatment. All receptors derive from a male donor aged 60 or older with stage II lung adenocarcinoma.

This chain connects TRBV5-1 to TRBJ1-1, with unresolved D. Germline assignment: CDR1 SGHRS and CDR2 YFSETQ. V lost 4 bases to trimming and J lost 5 bases, with 15 bases between them. This CDR3 is 14 amino acids long. The CDR3 spells CASSGPNGVTEAFF. CDR3 DNA: TGCGCCAGCAGCGGGCCGAATGGGGTTACTGAAGCTTTCTTT. The full variable domain, in which reference TRBV5-1 and TRBJ1-1 provide the parts outside the CDR3, is KAGVTQTPRYLIKTRGQQVTLSCSPISGHRSVSWYQQTPGQGLQFLFEYFSETQRNKGNFPGRFSGRQFSNSRSEMNVSTLELGDSALYLCASSGPNGVTEAFFGQGTRLTVV.

This chain uses TRBV7-8 with TRBJ2-6; D not certain. The V gene lost 2 bases and the J gene lost 0 bases, with 2 bases spanning the gap. The CDR3 contains 14 residues. Germline V gene data show CDR1 as SGHVS and CDR2 as FQNEAQ. As DNA, the CDR3 is TGTGCCAGCAGCTTATCCTCTGGGGCCAACGTCCTGACTTTC. The encoded protein is CASSLSSGANVLTF.

This clone was picked up one time. The V call is TRBV7-2, the J call TRBJ2-7, with TRBD1 matching over 9 bases. With 2 bases clipped from V and 2 bases from J, the junction kept 4 bases outside the gene matches. The CDR3 spans 15 residues. The germline V gene encodes CDR1 SGHTA and CDR2 FQGNSA. The DNA of the CDR3 is TGTGCCAGCAGCTTACGACAGGGGGGCCCCTACGAGCAGTACTTC. This encodes CASSLRQGGPYEQYF.

The chain couples TRBV4-3 to TRBJ1-2; no definite D call. The CDR3 has 13 amino acids. From germline, CDR1 is LGHNA and CDR2 YSLEER. V lost 0 bases and J lost 4, with 6 bases in between. The chain's CDR3 is CASSQDPSYGYTF. DNA for the CDR3: TGCGCCAGCAGCCAAGATCCCTCCTATGGCTACACCTTC.

The chain links TRBV25-1 to TRBJ1-4; no clear D. The V gene lost 1 base and the J gene lost 8 bases, with 17 bases spanning the gap. The CDR3 runs to 16 residues. Germline values: CDR1 MGHDK, CDR2 SYGVNS. The CDR3 DNA reads as TGTGCCAGCAGTGAATTTTTTGTAACGGATTACGAAAAACTGTTTTTT. As protein: CASSEFFVTDYEKLFF. Full variable domain (remainder filled in from reference TRBV25-1 and TRBJ1-4): EADIYQTPRYLVIGTGKKITLECSQTMGHDKMYWYQQDPGMELHLIHYSYGVNSTEKGDLSSESTVSRIRTEHFPLTLESARPSHTSQYLCASSEFFVTDYEKLFFGSGTQLSVL.

This clone came up a few times. The V and J genes are TRBV7-9 and TRBJ2-2; a weak D match, TRBD1 (5 bases). Deletions cut 7 bases from V and 1 base from J, with 16 bases between. The germline V gene encodes CDR1 SEHNR and CDR2 FQNEAQ (reference sequence). The CDR3 consists of 16 residues. This CDR3 is CASTPGQGGNTGELFF. The CDR3 DNA is TGTGCCAGCACCCCAGGCCAGGGTGGGAACACCGGGGAGCTGTTTTTT. The complete variable domain, with remaining parts taken from reference TRBV7-9 and TRBJ2-2, reads DTGVSQNPRHKITKRGQNVTFRCDPISEHNRLYWYRQTLGQGPEFLTYFQNEAQLEKSRLLSDRFSAERPKGSFSTLEIQRTEQGDSAMYLCASTPGQGGNTGELFFGEGSRLTVL.

This chain joins TRBV6-1 and TRBJ2-7; D gene unclear. The CDR3 runs to 15 residues. With 2 bases removed from V and 0 bases from J, the gap between germline ends came to 11 bases. Germline assignment: CDR1 MNHNS and CDR2 SASEGT. The CDR3 nucleotides are TGTGCCAGCAGTGAACAACCGGCACACTCCTACGAGCAGTACTTC. Its translation is CASSEQPAHSYEQYF.

This chain uses TRBV20-1 with TRBJ1-2; the D is unclear. The V gene lost 1 base and the J gene lost 5 bases, with 2 bases spanning the gap. CDR3 length: 10 residues. Germline V CDR1 and CDR2: DFQATT, SNEGSKA (reference sequence). The CDR3 region is CSARAYGYTF. The CDR3 region has the DNA TGCAGTGCTAGAGCGTATGGCTACACCTTC.

The chain couples TRBV5-1 to TRBJ2-3, with 9 positions matching TRBD1. The germline gives CDR1 SGHRS, CDR2 YFSETQ. J lost 0 bases, V lost 2 bases, and 13 bases had no gene match. The CDR3 consists of 19 residues. CDR3 bases: TGCGCCAGCAGCTTCGACAGGGGGTCCGGGAGGTCTAGCACAGATACGCAGTATTTT. This encodes CASSFDRGSGRSSTDTQYF.

The J gene is TRBJ2-1, the V gene TRBV7-6; a weak D match, TRBD2 (5 bases). The V end was cut by 2 bases, the J end by 2 bases, with 16 bases between. The CDR3 is made up of 17 amino acids. The V gene's germline CDR1 is SGHVS and CDR2 FNYEAQ. The DNA for the CDR3 is TGTGCCAGCAGCTTATGGGGAGCTCTCGACGCCTACAATGAGCAGTTCTTC. Translation: CASSLWGALDAYNEQFF.

This rearrangement joins TRBV5-1 to TRBJ2-5; 9 bases align to TRBD1. CDR3 length: 15 amino acids. Germline-derived CDR1 and CDR2 are SGHRS and YFSETQ. The trim removed 0 bases at V and 5 bases at J, leaving 5 bases unmatched. The CDR3, as DNA: TGCGCCAGCAGCTTGGGTACAGGGGGCAGGGAGACCCAGTACTTC. Residues: CASSLGTGGRETQYF. The complete variable domain, with remaining parts taken from reference TRBV5-1 and TRBJ2-5, reads KAGVTQTPRYLIKTRGQQVTLSCSPISGHRSVSWYQQTPGQGLQFLFEYFSETQRNKGNFPGRFSGRQFSNSRSEMNVSTLELGDSALYLCASSLGTGGRETQYFGPGTRLLVL.

The sample holds one count of this clone. The rearrangement uses TRBV5-6 and TRBJ1-1; 7 positions match TRBD1. Germline CDR1 SGHDT, CDR2 YYEEEE. V shed 1 base, J shed 1 base, and the junction held 4 bases outside the gene matches. The CDR3 sequence is 15 residues long. CDR3 in DNA: TGTGCCAGCAGCTTGCTAGACAGGGAGAACACTGAAGCTTTCTTT. Amino acid sequence: CASSLLDRENTEAFF.

This clone appeared a single time. J is TRBJ2-1 and V is TRBV4-1, with 7 nucleotides matching TRBD2. V trimming: 4 bases; J trimming: 5 bases; junction bases outside the gene matches: 11. The CDR3 contains 16 residues. Germline V lookup: CDR1 MGHRA, CDR2 YSYEKL. CDR3 region: CASSPPTSRGNNEQFF. The CDR3 region has the DNA TGCGCCAGCAGCCCTCCGACTAGCCGGGGGAACAATGAGCAGTTCTTC.

V and J are TRBV11-2 and TRBJ2-1; D possibly corresponds to TRBD2 (5 bases). Germline assignment: CDR1 SGHAT and CDR2 FQNNGV. The CDR3 length is 16 residues. Trimming cost V 6 bases and J 8 bases, with 23 bases left between them. CDR3 DNA sequence: TGTGCCAGCAGACGCGCGGGTGGGAGTAGTATAGATGAGCAGTTCTTC. Translating gives CASRRAGGSSIDEQFF.